The 26 T cell receptor beta chains below were found in one sample sequenced in a study of blood T cell repertoires in COVID-19. Only in-frame clones appear in the TCRdb table, and some are missing; sequencing was by immunoSEQ multiplex PCR. The sample lists some 30,000 clones; 84% were seen once. Sequenced input: peripheral blood. Source of these receptors: an older man with active COVID-19.

V and J are TRBV7-6 and TRBJ2-1; 9 nucleotides line up with TRBD2. Germline loops: CDR1 SGHVS, CDR2 FNYEAQ. CDR3 size: 16 residues. J gave up 5 bases and V 2 bases, and 7 bases lay outside the gene matches. The CDR3 protein is CASSLTRGGLNNEQFF. The CDR3 DNA follows: TGTGCCAGCAGCTTAACGCGGGGGGGCCTCAACAATGAGCAGTTCTTC.

This chain links TRBV27 with TRBJ1-2; 8 positions match TRBD1. The J segment lost 4 bases and the V segment lost 4 bases, leaving 5 bases of the junction unmatched. The CDR3 spans 14 residues. The V gene's germline CDR1 is MNHEY and CDR2 SMNVEV (reference sequence). The CDR3 spells CASSYSGGAYGYTF. DNA of the CDR3: TGTGCCAGCAGTTATTCAGGGGGCGCCTATGGCTACACCTTC.

The rearrangement joins TRBV20-1 to TRBJ1-2; D remains ambiguous. V was clipped by 1 base and J by 5 bases, with 5 bases between them. CDR1 DFQATT and CDR2 SNEGSKA come from the germline V gene (reference sequence). The CDR3 spans 11 residues. DNA of the CDR3: TGCAGTGCTAGAGGGGCGTATGGCTACACCTTC. Protein product: CSARGAYGYTF.

The gene calls are TRBV5-4 and TRBJ2-1, with 7 positions matching TRBD1. Germline V gene sequence: CDR1 SGHNT, CDR2 YYREEE (reference sequence). This CDR3 comprises 13 residues. The V gene end was trimmed by 4 bases and the J gene end by 9 bases; junction bases not matched to a gene: 7. CDR3 DNA sequence: TGTGCCAGCAGCCCGGGACAGCGGCCTGAGCAGTTCTTC. Its translation: CASSPGQRPEQFF.

The chain recombines TRBV21-1 with TRBJ2-1; no check of the table's D call, TRBD2, against the DNA was made. TRBV21-1 is deemed a pseudogene. The CDR3 extends over 17 amino acids. For the CDR3, the DNA is TGTGCCAGCAGCAAAGGCGGGTTCTTCCTCCAAAACAATGAGCAGTTCTTC. Translating gives CASSKGGFFLQNNEQFF.

This rearrangement joins TRBV5-1 to TRBJ2-7; no firm D call. This CDR3 contains 16 residues. V lost 0 bases and J 2 bases, leaving 15 bases between the germline ends. Per germline, CDR1 SGHRS and CDR2 YFSETQ. The CDR3 here is CASSLAPGTTTYEQYF. The CDR3 DNA sequence: TGCGCCAGCAGCTTGGCCCCTGGCACCACCACCTACGAGCAGTACTTC.

The count of this clone is one. The gene calls are TRBV13 and TRBJ1-1, with D tentatively TRBD1 (5 bases). V was pared by 2 bases and J by 6 bases, with 19 bases between. CDR1 PRHDT and CDR2 FYEKMQ come from the germline V gene (reference sequence). The CDR3 is made up of 16 amino acids. CDR3 region: CASSLNGLRGRAEAFF. As DNA, the CDR3 is TGTGCCAGCAGCTTAAACGGCTTAAGGGGCCGCGCTGAAGCTTTCTTT.

The chain joins TRBV19 to TRBJ1-3, with 8 nucleotides matching TRBD1. Germline V gene lookup returns CDR1 LNHDA and CDR2 SQIVND (reference sequence). J gave up 1 base and V 7 bases, and 9 bases lay outside the gene matches. The CDR3 has 16 amino acids. CDR3: CASKPGQANSGNTIYF. The CDR3, as DNA: TGTGCCAGTAAACCGGGACAGGCCAATTCTGGAAACACCATATATTTT.

A single count supports this clone. V usage is TRBV18 and J usage is TRBJ1-1; 7 bases fit TRBD1. Germline trimming cut 3 bases from V and 9 bases from J; bases unmatched to any gene: 7. Looked up from germline, CDR1 is KGHSH and CDR2 is LQKENI. This CDR3 comprises 13 residues. The CDR3 loop reads CASSPGRQGKAFF. The DNA of the CDR3 is TGTGCCAGCTCACCGGGGAGACAGGGTAAAGCTTTCTTT.

V usage is TRBV15 and J usage is TRBJ2-2, with D tentatively TRBD1 (5 bases). V was cut by 0 bases and J by 3 bases, with 11 bases left in between. Germline CDR1 and CDR2: LNHNV and YYDKDF (reference sequence). The CDR3 spans 16 residues. In nucleotides, the CDR3 is TGTGCCACCAGCAGAGATGGGGCAGGCGACACCGGGGAGCTGTTTTTT. It is translated as CATSRDGAGDTGELFF. The whole variable domain, remainder taken from reference TRBV15 and TRBJ2-2, is DAMVIQNPRYQVTQFGKPVTLSCSQTLNHNVMYWYQQKSSQAPKLLFHYYDKDFNNEADTPDNFQSRRPNTSFCFLDIRSPGLGDTAMYLCATSRDGAGDTGELFFGEGSRLTVL.

The chain recombines TRBV5-5 with TRBJ2-2; the D gene is possibly TRBD1 (6 bases). V shed 0 bases and J shed 5 bases, with 11 bases lying between them. Germline CDR1 and CDR2: SGHKS and YYEKEE (reference sequence). This CDR3 is 15 amino acids long. In DNA, the CDR3 is TGTGCCAGCAGCTTGGCTGGACAGATTACCGGGGAGCTGTTTTTT. Its translation is CASSLAGQITGELFF.

This chain connects TRBV6-5 to TRBJ1-1; 7 nucleotides align to TRBD1. The junction had 8 bases not matched to a gene; V was cut back by 5 bases and J by 5 bases. Per germline, CDR1 MNHEY and CDR2 SVGAGI. The CDR3 consists of 14 residues. CDR3 DNA sequence: TGTGCCAGCAGTACCCCGACAGGGCGGACTGAAGCTTTCTTT. Translation gives CASSTPTGRTEAFF.

The chain couples TRBV9 to TRBJ2-1; 7 bases line up with TRBD2. Germline values: CDR1 SGDLS, CDR2 YYNGEE. J lost 6 bases, V lost 4 bases, and 13 bases had no gene match. This CDR3 spans 16 amino acids. The CDR3 DNA is TGTGCCAGCAGCCCCAGAGCGGGGTACGGCCCCAATGAGCAGTTCTTC. This sequence encodes CASSPRAGYGPNEQFF. The full variable domain, its missing parts supplied by reference TRBV9 and TRBJ2-1, is DSGVTQTPKHLITATGQRVTLRCSPRSGDLSVYWYQQSLDQGLQFLIQYYNGEERAKGNILERFSAQQFPDLHSELNLSSLELGDSALYFCASSPRAGYGPNEQFFGPGTRLTVL.

This chain uses TRBV5-1 with TRBJ2-3, with 8 bases that match TRBD2. Germline V gene data show CDR1 as SGHRS and CDR2 as YFSETQ. With 1 base clipped from V and 0 bases from J, the junction kept 7 bases outside the gene matches. This CDR3 is 17 amino acids long. The CDR3 region is CASSLWGGGPSTDTQYF. CDR3 bases: TGCGCCAGCAGCTTGTGGGGCGGGGGGCCGAGCACAGATACGCAGTATTTT.

The rearrangement joins TRBV6-5 to TRBJ2-3; D may be TRBD1 (6 bases). The germline CDR1 and CDR2 sequences are MNHEY and SVGAGI. The CDR3 totals 14 residues. The V gene lost 6 bases and the J gene lost 2 bases, with 12 bases spanning the gap. The CDR3 spells CASSSTGTTDTQYF. CDR3 sequence (DNA): TGTGCCAGCAGCTCAACAGGGACCACAGATACGCAGTATTTT.

CDR3 sequence: CASSPVRQGGYGYTF. CDR3 bases: TGTGCCAGCAGTCCTGTCCGACAGGGAGGCTATGGCTACACCTTC. This chain connects TRBV2 to TRBJ1-2; 7 bases match TRBD1. After removal of 5 bases from V and 4 bases from J, the junction contained 10 bases not matched to a gene. Germline values: CDR1 SNHLY, CDR2 FYNNEI. CDR3 length equals 15 residues.

The rearrangement joins TRBV6-1 to TRBJ1-4, with D possibly matching TRBD1 (5 bases). There are 15 residues in the CDR3. Trimming shortened V by 2 bases and J by 5 bases, and 12 bases separated the two germline ends. Germline V gene sequence: CDR1 MNHNS, CDR2 SASEGT. CDR3 protein: CASSELSSGNEKLFF. The CDR3 DNA sequence: TGTGCCAGCAGTGAACTGTCCTCAGGGAATGAAAAACTGTTTTTT.

The rearrangement joins TRBV6-1 to TRBJ1-5; no firm D call. The germline V and J ends were trimmed by 1 base and 3 bases, with 13 bases remaining between them. The CDR3 extends over 16 amino acids. Germline CDR1 reads MNHNS; CDR2 reads SASEGT. CDR3 sequence: CASSEVAGGFNQPQHF. CDR3 DNA sequence: TGTGCCAGCAGTGAAGTTGCAGGTGGGTTCAATCAGCCCCAGCATTTT.

This clone was seen just once. The V call is TRBV20-1, the J call TRBJ1-2; D is unresolved. Trimming shortened V by 0 bases and J by 5 bases, and 4 bases separated the two germline ends. Germline V gene data show CDR1 as DFQATT and CDR2 as SNEGSKA (reference sequence). This CDR3 region has 11 residues. Here the CDR3 DNA reads TGCAGTGCTAGAGACGTGTATGGCTACACCTTC. It specifies CSARDVYGYTF.

The chain combines TRBV19 with TRBJ1-3; a possible D gene is TRBD1 (5 bases). The CDR3 is 15 residues long. Germline CDR1 and CDR2: LNHDA and SQIVND (reference sequence). V was cut by 3 bases and J by 0 bases, with 9 bases left in between. CDR3 DNA: TGTGCCAGTAGTATTTGGGGCGACTCTGGAAACACCATATATTTT. Translating gives CASSIWGDSGNTIYF. Supplemented by reference TRBV19 and TRBJ1-3, the full variable domain reads DGGITQSPKYLFRKEGQNVTLSCEQNLNHDAMYWYRQDPGQGLRLIYYSQIVNDFQKGDIAEGYSVSREKKESFPLTVTSAQKNPTAFYLCASSIWGDSGNTIYFGEGSWLTVV.

This chain links TRBV4-1 with TRBJ2-2, with D possibly being TRBD2 (5 bases). Germline lookup yields CDR1 MGHRA and CDR2 YSYEKL. The CDR3 totals 17 residues. V shed 0 bases and J shed 5 bases, with 16 bases lying between them. CDR3 nucleotides: TGCGCCAGCAGCCAAGATGGCCGGACGCGGGCAACCGGGGAGCTGTTTTTT. It codes for CASSQDGRTRATGELFF.

The chain recombines TRBV11-1 with TRBJ2-7; D ambiguous. The germline V gene has CDR1 SGHAT and CDR2 FQDESV (reference sequence). The V end was cut by 4 bases, the J end by 0 bases, with 10 bases between. This CDR3 comprises 14 residues. The CDR3 region is CASSSGLLSYEQYF. The CDR3 DNA is TGTGCCAGCAGCTCGGGTCTCCTCTCCTACGAGCAGTACTTC.

The chain links TRBV5-1 to TRBJ2-5; 14 bases agree with TRBD2. The V gene's germline CDR1 is SGHRS and CDR2 YFSETQ. V dropped 4 bases and J dropped 10; count of bases not matched to a gene: 6. The CDR3 spans 14 residues. In DNA form, the CDR3 reads TGCGCCAGCAGCGGAACCGGGACTAGCGGGGGCCAGTACTTC. This translates into CASSGTGTSGGQYF.

V gene TRBV19 combines with J gene TRBJ1-2; 7 bases map to TRBD1. This CDR3 spans 16 amino acids. Germline V gene lookup returns CDR1 LNHDA and CDR2 SQIVND (reference sequence). The trim removed 2 bases at V and 7 bases at J, leaving 13 bases unmatched. Written as DNA, the CDR3 is TGTGCCAGTAGTATAAGTTCCGGGACAGTGGTAGTTGGCTACACCTTC. Protein product: CASSISSGTVVVGYTF.

This chain joins TRBV19 and TRBJ2-1; the match to TRBD2 covers 12 bases. This CDR3 region has 23 residues. Germline V gives CDR1 LNHDA, CDR2 SQIVND (reference sequence). V trimming: 8 bases; J trimming: 0 bases; junction bases outside the gene matches: 26. DNA for the CDR3: TGTGCCAGTCGGGATTCGAGGACTAGCGGGGACAGAAGAAGAACGAGCTCCTACAATGAGCAGTTCTTC. Protein sequence: CASRDSRTSGDRRRTSSYNEQFF. The full variable domain, in which reference TRBV19 and TRBJ2-1 provide the parts outside the CDR3, is DGGITQSPKYLFRKEGQNVTLSCEQNLNHDAMYWYRQDPGQGLRLIYYSQIVNDFQKGDIAEGYSVSREKKESFPLTVTSAQKNPTAFYLCASRDSRTSGDRRRTSSYNEQFFGPGTRLTVL.

This chain uses TRBV15 with TRBJ2-7; D may be TRBD2 (5 bases). The V end lost 0 bases, the J end lost 3 bases, and 9 bases lay between the germline ends. Germline-derived CDR1 and CDR2 are LNHNV and YYDKDF (reference sequence). The CDR3 covers 14 residues. CDR3 amino acids: CATSREAGYYEQYF. The CDR3, as DNA: TGTGCCACCAGCAGAGAGGCGGGCTACTACGAGCAGTACTTC.